This record covers a single T cell receptor beta chain. The V gene end was trimmed by 3 bases and the J gene end by 12 bases; junction bases not matched to a gene: 11. The germline CDR1 and CDR2 sequences are SNHLY and FYNNEI. The CDR3 is 15 amino acids. This specimen comes from a study of PD-1 blockade in classical Hodgkin lymphoma. Indicated time point: newly diagnosed, previously untreated cHL patient sample. Some clones are missing from TCRdb's copy, which holds only in-frame ones; the method was immunoSEQ multiplex PCR. The sample contains 70,000 or so clones, 85% to 95% of which appear only once.

The TCR was taken from a human donor with classical Hodgkin lymphoma. The J gene is TRBJ2-4, the V gene TRBV2; the match to TRBD1 covers 10 bases. Sequenced: peripheral blood mononuclear cells (PBMCs). CDR3 amino acids: CASSDHGQGGRGQYF. CDR3 in DNA: TGTGCCAGCAGTGACCACGGACAGGGGGGTCGCGGTCAGTACTTC.